Sequencing of this TCR beta chain was carried out in a study of T cells in Graves' hyperthyroidism and ophthalmopathy. It was RNA transcripts that yielded the amplified TCR beta CDR3 regions. The HTBI primer set served for first-round RT-PCR of the TCR CDR3. TCRdb reprocessed the multiplex PCR reads with MiXCR, giving one entry per CDR3 protein. The table includes 25,000 to 30,000 distinct CDR3 sequences, approximately 46% detected once. CDR1 and CDR2 from the germline V gene are KGHDR and SFDVKD. This CDR3 is built from 12 residues. The V end was cut by 8 bases, the J end by 0 bases, with 7 bases between.

The chain links TRBV24-1 to TRBJ2-7; D is undetermined. The sequence was obtained from a woman aged 30 to 39 with Graves' hyperthyroidism. Sequencing used blood. The CDR3 spells CATTDTSYEQYF. The CDR3 nucleotides read TGTGCCACCACCGACACCTCCTACGAGCAGTACTTC.